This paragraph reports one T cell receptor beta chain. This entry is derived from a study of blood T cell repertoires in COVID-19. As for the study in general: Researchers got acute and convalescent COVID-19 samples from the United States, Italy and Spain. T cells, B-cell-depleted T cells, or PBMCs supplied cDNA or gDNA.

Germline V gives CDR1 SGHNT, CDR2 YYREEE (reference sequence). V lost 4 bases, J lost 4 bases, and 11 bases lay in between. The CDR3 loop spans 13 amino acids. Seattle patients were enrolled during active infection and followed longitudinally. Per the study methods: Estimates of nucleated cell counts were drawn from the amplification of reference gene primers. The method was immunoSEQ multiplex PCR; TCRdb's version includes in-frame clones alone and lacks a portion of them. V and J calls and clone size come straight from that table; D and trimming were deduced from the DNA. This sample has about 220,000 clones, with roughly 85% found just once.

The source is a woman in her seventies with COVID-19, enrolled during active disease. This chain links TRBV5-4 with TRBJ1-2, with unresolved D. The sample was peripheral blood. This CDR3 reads CASSLDTAYGYTF. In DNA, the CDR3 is TGTGCCAGCAGCCTCGACACGGCCTATGGCTACACCTTC.